This is a list of T cell receptor beta chains from one sample in a study of post-analysis software for immune sequencing data. Via MiXCR, TCRdb re-called the PCR reads, giving one row per CDR3 protein. The sample has approximately 440,000 distinct CDR3 sequences; 40% to 55% are singletons. Sequencing was performed on blood. The receptors shown here come from a girl aged 10 to 17 with multiple sclerosis. Each CDR3 is given with its conserved first and last residue. Clone sizes are given selectively: once, few, many, or a class where the clone is expanded.

V gene	CDR3 length	J gene	clone size	CDR3 protein
TRBV9	14	TRBJ2-7	.	CASTLSDNSYEQYF
TRBV29-1	13	TRBJ2-7	.	CSVAAGSSYEQYF
TRBV6-1	14	TRBJ1-1	.	CFPPNRDGHLEAFF
TRBV3-1	14	TRBJ2-7	few	CASSPFGGRNEQYF
TRBV3-1	15	TRBJ1-5	.	CASSQESGENQPQHF
TRBV2	13	TRBJ2-1	few	CASTFGYNNEQFF
TRBV7-2	15	TRBJ2-1	.	CASSLYTSGGEEQFF
TRBV15	15	TRBJ1-4	few	CATSRVTAGNEKLFF
TRBV10-3	16	TRBJ1-2	.	CAIVGGQPPSLYGYTF
TRBV5-1	16	TRBJ2-7	.	CASSLGLVQGIYEQYF
TRBV7-9	15	TRBJ2-7	few	CASSHPEREPSEQYF
TRBV20-1	13	TRBJ2-5	.	CSAKIGYQETQYF
TRBV20-1	14	TRBJ1-5	.	CSAGGDSRNQPQHF
TRBV4-1	13	TRBJ2-1	.	CASSPGLANERFF
TRBV4-1	17	TRBJ2-1	.	CASSQGDGRKPYNEQFF
TRBV28	15	TRBJ2-3	few	CASSFAGSHTDTQYF
TRBV7-2	15	TRBJ2-1	.	CASSLVPLPGNEQFF
TRBV29-1	15	TRBJ2-7	few	CSAQIGGSSSYEQYF
TRBV29-1	15	TRBJ2-2	few	CSAYKRQGGTGELFF
TRBV24-1	17	TRBJ2-1	.	CATSRAQGASGRNEQFF
TRBV27	18	TRBJ2-3	.	CASRKFGTLLTSTDTQYF
TRBV2	12	TRBJ2-1	.	CASNRGLNEQFF
TRBV20-1	14	TRBJ2-2	.	CSARGASGPGELFF
TRBV20-1	15	TRBJ2-5	few	CSAKFLAGAGETQYF
TRBV10-2	15	TRBJ2-5	.	CASSDFGSLGETQYF
TRBV29-1	14	TRBJ2-7	few	CSVAGGTISYEQYF
TRBV5-1	16	TRBJ2-1	.	CASSLPGQALYNEQFF